Listed here are 29 T cell receptor beta chains from one sample, sequenced in a study of blood T cell repertoires in COVID-19. Sequencing was performed with immunoSEQ multiplex PCR; in TCRdb, only in-frame clones are kept and a portion is missing. The sample has about 69,000 clones, about 81% seen once. The specimen sequenced was peripheral blood. The source of these receptors is a human donor in a cohort sampled during active COVID-19.

The chain links TRBV7-8 to TRBJ2-3; D ambiguous. The CDR3 runs 13 residues. V was shortened by 6 bases and J by 8 bases, with 15 bases between the two germline ends. CDR1 and CDR2 from the germline V gene are SGHVS and FQNEAQ. The DNA for the CDR3 is TGTGCCAGCAGGCTTATCCCCTCCGGTACGCAGTATTTT. Translating gives CASRLIPSGTQYF.

This sequence joins TRBV14 and TRBJ2-3; no firm D call. The germline V and J ends were trimmed by 1 base and 1 base, with 9 bases remaining between them. The CDR3 is 15 amino acids. Germline CDR1 is SGHDN and CDR2 is FVKESK. The CDR3 coding sequence is TGTGCCAGCAGCCAAGTAACAGTGGGCACAGATACGCAGTATTTT. Its protein product is CASSQVTVGTDTQYF.

This clone was recorded only once. The gene calls are TRBV18 and TRBJ2-7; a weak D match, TRBD2 (6 bases). The CDR3 length is 14 residues. Per the germline V gene, CDR1 is KGHSH and CDR2 is LQKENI. Trimming took 5 bases from V and 3 from J, leaving 14 bases between them. This chain's CDR3 is CASSFRFGGYEQYF. The CDR3 region has the DNA TGTGCCAGCTCATTCAGGTTCGGGGGCTACGAGCAGTACTTC.

This clone was detected a few times. V gene TRBV3-1 (or the pseudogene TRBV3-2) combines with J gene TRBJ2-7; D is perhaps TRBD1 (5 bases). Trimming left V 4 bases short and J 6 bases short, with 13 bases between. The CDR3 contains 13 residues. Germline assignment: CDR1 LGHDT and CDR2 YNNKEL (reference sequence). CDR3 bases: TGTGCCAGCAGCCGGGGCAACTTTGGCGAGCAGTACTTC. Translating gives CASSRGNFGEQYF.

The CDR3 sequence is CAWSGSEDQPQHF. In DNA, the CDR3 is TGTGCCTGGAGTGGGTCAGAGGATCAGCCCCAGCATTTT. This chain uses TRBV30 with TRBJ1-5; the D is unclear. The germline CDR1 and CDR2 sequences are GTSNPN and SVGIG (reference sequence). The CDR3 has 13 residues. Trimming removed 1 base from V and 5 bases from J, with 9 bases in between.

The chain has TRBV29-1 and TRBJ2-1; 10 nucleotides align to TRBD2. Losses at the gene ends were 7 bases for V and 4 bases for J; bases not matched to a gene: 1. The CDR3 contains 12 residues. The germline gives CDR1 SQVTM, CDR2 ANQGSEA. The CDR3 loop reads CSGTSGYNEQFF. CDR3 DNA sequence: TGCAGCGGGACTAGCGGTTACAATGAGCAGTTCTTC.

V gene TRBV15 combines with J gene TRBJ1-5; 10 bases agree with TRBD1. The CDR3 length is 14 residues. Germline V gene sequence: CDR1 LNHNV, CDR2 YYDKDF (reference sequence). The ends lost 6 bases at V and 5 bases at J; junction bases unmatched: 4. CDR3: CATSLDRGHQPQHF. Written as DNA, the CDR3 is TGTGCCACCAGTCTCGACAGGGGGCATCAGCCCCAGCATTTT.

The chain couples TRBV7-3 to TRBJ2-5; possible D gene TRBD2, 6 bases. The CDR3 loop spans 14 amino acids. Germline CDR1 and CDR2: SGHTA and FQGTGA. V lost 5 bases and J 1 base, leaving 11 bases between the germline ends. CDR3 loop: CASSPGDVQETQYF. CDR3 DNA sequence: TGTGCCAGCAGCCCGGGGGACGTCCAAGAGACCCAGTACTTC.

The chain recombines TRBV2 with TRBJ1-5; a possible D gene is TRBD1 (6 bases). The germline gives CDR1 SNHLY, CDR2 FYNNEI. The V and J ends lost 6 bases and 4 bases respectively, with 10 bases between them. This CDR3 comprises 13 residues. The CDR3 sequence: CASRQGLNQPQHF. The CDR3 region has the DNA TGTGCCAGCAGACAGGGTTTGAATCAGCCCCAGCATTTT.

The chain has TRBV3-1 (or the pseudogene TRBV3-2) and TRBJ1-1; 11 bases map to TRBD1. The CDR3 is 14 amino acids. CDR1 is LGHDT and CDR2 is YNNKEL in the germline V gene (reference sequence). J lost 10 bases, V lost 3 bases, and 7 bases had no gene match. The DNA of the CDR3 is TGTGCCAGCAGCCATGGACAGGGGGCGAGGGTAGCTTTCTTT. Its protein product is CASSHGQGARVAFF.

The rearrangement uses TRBV24-1 and TRBJ2-1; D may be TRBD2 (6 bases). Germline V gives CDR1 KGHDR, CDR2 SFDVKD. Trimming left V 1 base short and J 4 bases short, with 10 bases between. The CDR3 sequence is 15 residues long. The CDR3 spells CATSDFRLDYNEQFF. The CDR3 region has the DNA TGTGCCACCAGTGATTTTAGACTAGATTACAATGAGCAGTTCTTC.

This chain uses TRBV5-1 with TRBJ2-7; TRBD1 matches 7 bases. The CDR3 length is 15 residues. CDR1 and CDR2 from the germline V gene are SGHRS and YFSETQ. Trimming at V came to 0 bases and at J to 1 base, leaving 4 bases not matched to a gene. In nucleotides, the CDR3 is TGCGCCAGCAGCTTGGAGGGACAGATATCCTACGAGCAGTACTTC. This translates into CASSLEGQISYEQYF.

The rearrangement joins TRBV7-3 to TRBJ2-1; unclear D gene. The CDR3 sequence is 13 residues long. The ends were cut back, 3 bases at V and 3 bases at J, with 6 bases in the middle. CDR1 and CDR2 (germline): SGHTA, FQGTGA. The CDR3: CASSFSHYNEQFF. DNA for the CDR3: TGTGCCAGCAGCTTTTCCCACTACAATGAGCAGTTCTTC. The variable domain in full, with the rest retrieved from reference TRBV7-3 and TRBJ2-1, is GAGVSQTPSNKVTEKGKYVELRCDPISGHTALYWYRQSLGQGPEFLIYFQGTGAADDSGLPNDRFFAVRPEGSVSTLKIQRTERGDSAVYLCASSFSHYNEQFFGPGTRLTVL.

The chain recombines TRBV18 with TRBJ2-7, with D maybe TRBD1 (7 bases). This CDR3 comprises 20 residues. Trimming took off 3 bases at V and 1 base at J, with 28 bases between the two ends. CDR1 is KGHSH, CDR2 LQKENI, per germline. The CDR3 DNA reads as TGTGCCAGCTCACCGCGCGTATCTGAGCGGCGGGACAGCGGATCCTACGAGCAGTACTTC. This sequence encodes CASSPRVSERRDSGSYEQYF.

This chain links TRBV4-1 with TRBJ2-7, with D possibly TRBD2 on 7 matching bases. The CDR3 spans 15 residues. Germline assignment: CDR1 MGHRA and CDR2 YSYEKL. Trimming removed 1 base from V and 2 bases from J, with 12 bases in between. The CDR3 reads CASSQGLGGPYEQYF. The CDR3, as DNA: TGCGCCAGCAGCCAAGGGTTGGGGGGGCCCTACGAGCAGTACTTC.

In this sample, this clone turned up once. The chain employs TRBV12-5 and TRBJ1-2, with 8 bases fitting TRBD1. CDR3 size: 13 residues. Per the germline V gene, CDR1 is LGHNT and CDR2 is FRNRAP. The J segment lost 7 bases and the V segment lost 9 bases, leaving 10 bases of the junction unmatched. CDR3 nucleotide sequence: TGTGCTAGCTCGGCCGGGACAGGAAGTGGCTACACCTTC. This gives the protein CASSAGTGSGYTF.

V usage is TRBV5-4 and J usage is TRBJ1-2; a possible D gene is TRBD1 (6 bases). V gave up 0 bases and J gave up 2 bases, with 11 bases separating them. The CDR3 has 15 amino acids. Looked up from germline, CDR1 is SGHNT and CDR2 is YYREEE (reference sequence). The CDR3 bases are TGTGCCAGCAGCTTGGGGGGGGGCCAAAACTATGGCTACACCTTC. Protein sequence: CASSLGGGQNYGYTF.

V usage is TRBV10-2 and J usage is TRBJ2-2, with 9 bases that match TRBD2. CDR1 is WSHSY, CDR2 SAAADI, per germline. The CDR3 is 15 residues long. The trim removed 8 bases at V and 3 bases at J, leaving 7 bases unmatched. The CDR3 sequence: CASFDSGGYTGELFF. The CDR3 DNA reads as TGCGCCAGCTTTGATAGCGGGGGATACACCGGGGAGCTGTTTTTT.

The chain joins TRBV3-1 (or the pseudogene TRBV3-2) to TRBJ1-1, with 7 positions matching TRBD1. Germline V gene data show CDR1 as LGHDT and CDR2 as YNNKEL (reference sequence). The V and J ends lost 6 bases and 5 bases, in that order; junction bases with no gene match: 6. The CDR3 has 13 amino acids. The CDR3, as DNA: TGTGCCAGCAGTCGATTACAGGGGACTGAAGCTTTCTTT. Its protein is CASSRLQGTEAFF.

This rearrangement joins TRBV29-1 to TRBJ2-3; possible D gene TRBD1, 6 bases. The V end was cut by 6 bases, the J end by 0 bases, with 13 bases between. The germline V gene has CDR1 SQVTM and CDR2 ANQGSEA. CDR3 length: 14 amino acids. The CDR3 sequence is CSVFTGPSTDTQYF. CDR3 bases: TGCAGCGTGTTCACAGGGCCTAGCACAGATACGCAGTATTTT.

The rearrangement uses TRBV7-3 and TRBJ1-2; 10 bases are a match to TRBD1. Trimming took 5 bases from V and 5 from J; bases not matched to a gene: 2. The CDR3 consists of 13 residues. Germline loops: CDR1 SGHTA, CDR2 FQGTGA. The CDR3 coding sequence is TGTGCCAGCAGCCCGGACAGGGGGTATGGCTACACCTTC. Its protein is CASSPDRGYGYTF.

J is TRBJ2-3 and V is TRBV5-1; 7 nucleotides match TRBD1. CDR1 SGHRS and CDR2 YFSETQ come from the germline V gene. The trim removed 1 base at V and 2 bases at J, leaving 4 bases unmatched. The CDR3 is 15 residues long. The CDR3 sequence: CASSLTGDSTDTQYF. CDR3 DNA sequence: TGCGCCAGCAGCTTGACAGGGGATTCCACAGATACGCAGTATTTT. Combining the CDR3 with reference TRBV5-1 and TRBJ2-3 gives the whole variable domain KAGVTQTPRYLIKTRGQQVTLSCSPISGHRSVSWYQQTPGQGLQFLFEYFSETQRNKGNFPGRFSGRQFSNSRSEMNVSTLELGDSALYLCASSLTGDSTDTQYFGPGTRLTVL.

V and J are TRBV2 and TRBJ1-2; D gene uncertain. Trimming cost V 10 bases and J 2 bases, with 8 bases left between them. Per the germline V gene, CDR1 is SNHLY and CDR2 is FYNNEI. The CDR3 spans 11 residues. Written as DNA, the CDR3 is TGTGCCAAAGCGACCAACTATGGCTACACCTTC. It codes for CAKATNYGYTF.

V usage is TRBV28 and J usage is TRBJ2-7; 9 nucleotides match TRBD1. CDR1 and CDR2 (germline): MDHEN, SYDVKM. The CDR3 has 14 amino acids. The junction had 4 bases not matched to a gene; V was cut back by 2 bases and J by 5 bases. This chain's CDR3 is CASSLKWTGDEQYF. The CDR3 DNA is TGTGCCAGCAGTTTAAAGTGGACAGGGGACGAGCAGTACTTC.

The chain links TRBV5-4 to TRBJ2-7, with 7 nucleotides matching TRBD1. V lost 4 bases, J lost 4 bases, and 11 bases stayed unmatched. Per the germline V gene, CDR1 is SGHNT and CDR2 is YYREEE (reference sequence). The length of the CDR3 is 15 residues. CDR3 sequence: CASSLDRVSGYEQYF. The CDR3 DNA follows: TGTGCCAGCAGCCTAGACAGGGTGTCCGGGTACGAGCAGTACTTC.

V usage is TRBV7-4 and J usage is TRBJ1-3; 10 positions agree with TRBD1. The CDR3 consists of 15 residues. Germline CDR1 is SGHVT and CDR2 is SQSDAQ. After removal of 4 bases from V and 4 bases from J, the junction contained 4 bases not matched to a gene. Here the CDR3 reads CASSSGTGAGNTIYF. DNA for the CDR3: TGTGCCAGCAGCTCCGGGACAGGGGCAGGAAACACCATATATTTT. Variable domain in full (rest from reference TRBV7-4 and TRBJ1-3): GAGVSQSPRYKVAKRGRDVALRCDSISGHVTLYWYRQTLGQGSEVLTYSQSDAQRDKSGRPSGRFSAERPERSVSTLKIQRTEQGDSAVYLCASSSGTGAGNTIYFGEGSWLTVV.

V gene TRBV5-1 combines with J gene TRBJ1-2, with TRBD1 matching 9 bases. CDR3 length equals 14 residues. With V trimmed by 5 bases and J by 3 bases, 5 bases remained unmatched. Germline V gives CDR1 SGHRS, CDR2 YFSETQ. The DNA of the CDR3 is TGCGCCAGCAGATACGACAGGGGGGACTATGGCTACACCTTC. Its protein is CASRYDRGDYGYTF. The entire variable domain, with the rest obtained from reference TRBV5-1 and TRBJ1-2, is as follows: KAGVTQTPRYLIKTRGQQVTLSCSPISGHRSVSWYQQTPGQGLQFLFEYFSETQRNKGNFPGRFSGRQFSNSRSEMNVSTLELGDSALYLCASRYDRGDYGYTFGSGTRLTVV.

The gene calls are TRBV15 and TRBJ2-7, with 8 bases that match TRBD2. Losses at the gene ends were 5 bases for V and 7 bases for J; bases not matched to a gene: 10. CDR1 and CDR2 (germline): LNHNV, YYDKDF (reference sequence). This CDR3 has 14 amino acids. The chain's CDR3 is CATSPGGLAQEQYF. CDR3 DNA sequence: TGTGCCACCAGCCCCGGTGGACTAGCCCAGGAGCAGTACTTC.

The J gene is TRBJ2-7, the V gene TRBV18, with D perhaps TRBD2 (6 bases). V was pared by 3 bases and J by 2 bases, with 14 bases between. Germline V gene data show CDR1 as KGHSH and CDR2 as LQKENI. This CDR3 is built from 15 residues. CDR3 sequence reads: CASSPAGITTYEQYF. The CDR3 DNA reads TGTGCCAGCTCACCGGCGGGGATTACAACCTACGAGCAGTACTTC. The variable domain in full, completed from reference TRBV18 and TRBJ2-7, reads NAGVMQNPRHLVRRRGQEARLRCSPMKGHSHVYWYRQLPEEGLKFMVYLQKENIIDESGMPKERFSAEFPKEGPSILRIQQVVRGDSAAYFCASSPAGITTYEQYFGPGTRLTVT.